The sequence of this T cell receptor (beta chain) was determined in a study of shared clonotypes between healthy human individuals. The table came from immunoSEQ multiplex PCR; TCRdb's copy has only in-frame clones and leaves some out. The profile shows roughly 2 million clones, roughly 95% of them singletons. The J segment lost 7 bases and the V segment lost 2 bases, leaving 8 bases of the junction unmatched. The germline gives CDR1 MGHRA, CDR2 YSYEKL. The CDR3 totals 15 residues. The receptor comes from a man aged 18 to 29 in good health. The specimen sequenced was naive CD4+ T cells sorted from blood. Subset of the sample: CD45RA+ positively selected. This chain links TRBV4-1 with TRBJ1-3; 7 bases are shared with TRBD1. The CDR3 here is CASSQPRQGGNTIYF. The CDR3 bases are TGCGCCAGCAGCCAACCGAGACAGGGTGGGAACACCATATATTTT.